These 11 T cell receptor beta chains share one sample of origin, sequenced in a study of blood T cell repertoires in COVID-19. Sequencing used immunoSEQ multiplex PCR; TCRdb keeps in-frame clones, though not all of them. This table has 89,000 or so clones, about 85% appearing once. Sequenced input: peripheral blood. These receptors all stem from a man older than 75 with acute or convalescent COVID-19.

The rearrangement links TRBV25-1 to TRBJ1-1; 8 bases are a match to TRBD1. V dropped 3 bases and J dropped 4; count of bases not matched to a gene: 7. The CDR3 spans 15 residues. Per the germline V gene, CDR1 is MGHDK and CDR2 is SYGVNS. The chain's CDR3 is CASSDVAGGPTEAFF. The CDR3 DNA reads as TGTGCCAGCAGTGACGTGGCAGGGGGCCCCACTGAAGCTTTCTTT.

This sequence joins TRBV6-6 and TRBJ1-5; D not resolved. This CDR3 is 15 amino acids long. Germline CDR1 is MNHNY and CDR2 is SVGAGI (reference sequence). Trimming pared 7 bases from V and 3 bases from J, leaving 16 bases between. In DNA form, the CDR3 reads TGTGCCAGCACCTACGGGAACGAGAACAATCAGCCCCAGCATTTT. Its protein is CASTYGNENNQPQHF.

V gene TRBV6-5 combines with J gene TRBJ2-7; 7 bases line up with TRBD1. The germline gives CDR1 MNHEY, CDR2 SVGAGI. The CDR3 runs 13 residues. V shed 5 bases and J 5 bases; nucleotides not matched to a gene: 6. The CDR3 DNA follows: TGTGCCAGCAGTAGGACAGGCCGCCACGAGCAGTACTTC. Its protein product is CASSRTGRHEQYF.

The chain recombines TRBV5-5 with TRBJ2-2; 8 bases align to TRBD1. In germline, CDR1 is SGHKS, CDR2 YYEKEE (reference sequence). With 0 bases clipped from V and 2 bases from J, the junction kept 6 bases outside the gene matches. This CDR3 spans 17 amino acids. CDR3 sequence reads: CASSLVTGGFNTGELFF. In DNA form, the CDR3 reads TGTGCCAGCAGCTTGGTCACAGGGGGTTTTAACACCGGGGAGCTGTTTTTT.

The rearrangement joins TRBV28 to TRBJ1-2; 8 bases agree with TRBD1. After removal of 1 base from V and 7 bases from J, the junction contained 17 bases not matched to a gene. Germline lookup yields CDR1 MDHEN and CDR2 SYDVKM. CDR3 length: 18 amino acids. CDR3 in amino acids: CASSLYRLLRDRGFGYTF. For the CDR3, the DNA is TGTGCCAGCAGTTTATATCGCCTCCTACGCGACAGGGGATTTGGCTACACCTTC.

Turning to this clone: Other DNA sequences in the sample encode the same CDR3. The CDR3 spells CASSPGGGTNTEAFF. CDR3 nucleotides: TGTGCCAGCAGCCCCGGTGGGGGGACCAACACTGAAGCTTTCTTT. This chain joins TRBV3-1 (or the pseudogene TRBV3-2) and TRBJ1-1; D is possibly TRBD1 (5 bases). The ends were cut back, 4 bases at V and 2 bases at J, with 14 bases in the middle. Per the germline V gene, CDR1 is LGHDT and CDR2 is YNNKEL (reference sequence). This CDR3 region has 15 residues.

The chain has TRBV6-2 or TRBV6-3 and TRBJ2-1, with 14 nucleotides matching TRBD2. The germline gives CDR1 MNHEY, CDR2 SVGEGT. Unmatched junction bases numbered 14, after V lost 7 bases and J lost 9 bases. The CDR3 contains 17 residues. The CDR3 loop reads CASTPGLAGDRWFEQFF. CDR3 DNA sequence: TGTGCCAGCACCCCGGGACTAGCGGGAGATCGATGGTTTGAGCAGTTCTTC.

This clone was seen once. J is TRBJ1-4 and V is TRBV29-1; D remains unclear. Germline loops: CDR1 SQVTM, CDR2 ANQGSEA. The CDR3 runs 10 residues. The V and J ends lost 7 bases and 7 bases respectively, with 7 bases between them. The CDR3 DNA reads as TGCAGCGCTGCGGGTGAAAAACTGTTTTTT. Amino acid sequence: CSAAGEKLFF.

The V call is TRBV30, the J call TRBJ1-1; TRBD1 aligns across 8 bases. The CDR3 totals 11 residues. The V gene end was trimmed by 4 bases and the J gene end by 13 bases; junction bases not matched to a gene: 8. Germline-derived CDR1 and CDR2 are GTSNPN and SVGIG (reference sequence). The CDR3 nucleotides read TGTGCCTGGATGTTCCAGGGGGCGTTTTTCTTT. Its protein product is CAWMFQGAFFF.

This clone was observed a single time. The chain is built from TRBV19 and TRBJ2-3; 8 bases align to TRBD1. Trimming removed 5 bases from V and 4 bases from J; junction bases left unmatched: 11. CDR1 and CDR2 (germline): LNHDA, SQIVND (reference sequence). The CDR3 covers 16 residues. Here the CDR3 reads CASSSRGQGTADTQYF. CDR3 bases: TGTGCCAGTAGTTCGCGAGGACAGGGCACAGCAGATACGCAGTATTTT.

The rearrangement links TRBV7-2 to TRBJ2-3; 10 positions agree with TRBD1. The CDR3 is 15 amino acids. V lost 5 bases, J lost 6 bases, and 8 bases stayed unmatched. The germline V gene has CDR1 SGHTA and CDR2 FQGNSA. The CDR3 coding sequence is TGTGCCAGCAGCGCCAGGACAGGGGGTTTTGATACGCAGTATTTT. Its protein product is CASSARTGGFDTQYF.